These T cell receptor beta chains were read from a single sample in a study of blood T cell repertoires in COVID-19. TCRdb keeps only in-frame clones here, not all; method: immunoSEQ multiplex PCR. The profile shows approximately 220,000 clones, over 80% of them singletons. Specimen: PBMCs or T cells enriched from blood (not recorded which). The receptors here all came from a woman aged 25 to 45 with acute COVID-19. Both conserved end residues are part of each CDR3. D genes are given only for firm matches. Clone size is stated in some rows and not others, as once, few, many or a class when expanded.

>TRBV4-1|-|TRBD2|TRBJ2-5
TGCGCCAGCAGCCAAGGGACTAGCGGGGGGGAAGAGACCCAGTACTTC
CASSQGTSGGEETQYF
>TRBV5-6|-|-|TRBJ1-1
TGTGCCAGCAGCTTGGTGTTGGCCCCATTTTCAACAGACACTGAAGCTTTCTTT
CASSLVLAPFSTDTEAFF
>TRBV10-3|-|TRBD1|TRBJ1-1
TGTGCCATCAGTAGGACAGGCGGTGTGGATGCTGAAGCTTTCTTT
CAISRTGGVDAEAFF
>TRBV4-1|-|-|TRBJ1-5
TGCGCCAGCAGCCACGGTTTAGAACAGCCCCAGCATTTT
CASSHGLEQPQHF
>TRBV6-5|-|-|TRBJ2-7
TGTGCCAGCAGTTACTGGCAGGGCGATTACGAGCAGTACTTC
CASSYWQGDYEQYF
>TRBV3-1/TRBV3-2|-|-|TRBJ1-3
TGTGCCAGCAGCCAAGTTGTACAGGAACTCTCTGGAAACACCATATATTTT
CASSQVVQELSGNTIYF
>TRBV12-5|-|-|TRBJ1-1
TGTGCTAGTGGTCCCCCGACAGGTATGGTCAAAGCTTTCTTT
CASGPPTGMVKAFF
>TRBV30|-|-|TRBJ1-4
TGTGCCTGGAGTGCTGGTTCGGGTGAAAAACTGTTTTTT
CAWSAGSGEKLFF
>TRBV7-9|-|-|TRBJ1-1
TGTGCCAGCGTCCTTCAGGGGAAAACTGAAGCTTTCTTT
CASVLQGKTEAFF
>TRBV5-5|-|TRBD1|TRBJ1-2
TGTGCCAGCAGCCTCGGACAGGGCGAGGGCTATGGCTACACCTTC
CASSLGQGEGYGYTF
>TRBV2|-|TRBD1|TRBJ1-6
TGTGCCGGCAACAGGGGGAGCTCCTATAATTCACCCCTCCACTTT
CAGNRGSSYNSPLHF
>TRBV6-2/TRBV6-3|-|-|TRBJ2-1
TGTGCCAGCAGTTACCGGGGGGCTAGGAATGAGCAGTTCTTC
CASSYRGARNEQFF
>TRBV4-3|-|TRBD1|TRBJ1-6
TGCGCCAGCAGCCAAGAGGACCTCAGGGGGCGAGAGAGGGATTCACCCCTCCACTTT
CASSQEDLRGRERDSPLHF
>TRBV12-5|-|-|TRBJ1-1
TGTGCTAGTGGTTTGACTGGAGGAATCACTGAAGCTTTCTTT
CASGLTGGITEAFF
>TRBV3-1/TRBV3-2|few|TRBD1|TRBJ1-1
TGTGCCAGCAGCCCAAAACAGGGGGCGACCACTGAAGCTTTCTTT
CASSPKQGATTEAFF
>TRBV7-2|-|-|TRBJ1-5
TGTGCCAGCAGCTTATCCTCGGAGGGGCATCAGCCCCAGCATTTT
CASSLSSEGHQPQHF
>TRBV6-2/TRBV6-3|few|-|TRBJ1-6
TGTGCCAGCAGCCGGGAGGGGGAACGTTCACCCCTCCACTTT
CASSREGERSPLHF
>TRBV27|-|-|TRBJ1-5
TGTGCCAGCAGTTTATCAGGGGATCAGCCCCAGCATTTT
CASSLSGDQPQHF
>TRBV4-1|-|TRBD1|TRBJ1-2
TGCGCCAGCAGCCAAAGGACAGGGAATCACTATGGCTACACCTTC
CASSQRTGNHYGYTF
>TRBV6-5|-|-|TRBJ1-2
TGTGCCAGCAGTTACTCCCGGGGAGTTGGCTACACCTTC
CASSYSRGVGYTF
>TRBV19|-|-|TRBJ1-2
TGTGCCAGTAGTATCGACCGGGACGGGGGTTATGGCTACACCTTC
CASSIDRDGGYGYTF
>TRBV27|-|TRBD1|TRBJ2-7
TGTGCCAGCAGTTTATCGGACAGGGGGCCCTACGAGCAGTACTTC
CASSLSDRGPYEQYF
>TRBV14|-|TRBD2|TRBJ2-1
TGTGCCAGCAGCTTTCGCGGGGGGGCCTTGTATGAGCAGTTCTTC
CASSFRGGALYEQFF
>TRBV25-1|-|TRBD2|TRBJ2-7
TGTGCCGTTAGTGATCCTGCGGGGGGCTCCTACGAGCAGTACTTC
CAVSDPAGGSYEQYF
>TRBV6-1|few|-|TRBJ1-6
TGTGCCAGCAGTGAAGTTGTGGTACAGAATAATTCACCCCTCCACTTT
CASSEVVVQNNSPLHF
>TRBV24-1|once|TRBD1|TRBJ2-7
TGTGCCACCAGTGATTCGGGACAGGGTGACGAGCAGTACTTC
CATSDSGQGDEQYF
>TRBV19|-|-|TRBJ2-5
TGTGCCAGTAGTATCATAGGTGACTCCCAAGAGACCCAGTACTTC
CASSIIGDSQETQYF
>TRBV18|few|-|TRBJ1-6
TGTGCCAGCTCACCTGGGGCAGACACTAATAATTCACCCCTCCACTTT
CASSPGADTNNSPLHF
>TRBV27|-|TRBD1|TRBJ1-5
TGTGCCAGGAAGAGAGACAGGGTGCCACTGACTAATAGCAATCAGCCCCAGCATTTT
CARKRDRVPLTNSNQPQHF
>TRBV5-8|-|TRBD2|TRBJ2-5
TGTGCCAGCAGCACCACCACTAGCGGCCAAGAGACCCAGTACTTC
CASSTTTSGQETQYF
>TRBV11-2|-|TRBD2|TRBJ2-3
TGTGCCAGCAGCCCCAGGACTAGCTCGTGGGTAGATACGCAGTATTTT
CASSPRTSSWVDTQYF
>TRBV11-2|-|TRBD1|TRBJ2-5
TGTGCCAGCAGCCCGGGCGGCAGAGGGACAGAAGAGACCCAGTACTTC
CASSPGGRGTEETQYF
>TRBV15|-|-|TRBJ1-1
TGTGCCACCAGCAGACAGGGAAACACTGAAGCTTTCTTT
CATSRQGNTEAFF
>TRBV15|-|-|TRBJ2-7
TGTGCCACCAGCAGACCAGGGGCCGCCTACGAGCAGTACTTC
CATSRPGAAYEQYF
>TRBV25-1|-|-|TRBJ1-4
TGTGCCAGCAGTGAATTTCCAGACGCAGCGGCTAATGAAAAACTGTTTTTT
CASSEFPDAAANEKLFF
>TRBV4-1|-|-|TRBJ1-5
TGCGCCAGCAGCCAACTAGGGGAGGGTCAGCCCCAGCATTTT
CASSQLGEGQPQHF
>TRBV6-2/TRBV6-3|-|TRBD1|TRBJ1-5
TGTGCCAGCAGTTCGGACACGACGCTGGGACAGGGTAGCAATCAGCCCCAGCATTTT
CASSSDTTLGQGSNQPQHF
>TRBV9|once|-|TRBJ1-3
TGTGCCAGCAGCGGCGCGCGCTCTGGAAACACCATATATTTT
CASSGARSGNTIYF
>TRBV6-5|-|-|TRBJ1-6
TGTGCCAGCAGTCCGTACAGGGTAAATTCACCCCTCCACTTT
CASSPYRVNSPLHF
>TRBV25-1|-|TRBD1|TRBJ1-2
TGTGCCAGCAGGGGAACACTCAGGGGGGAGTTCGAAAACTATGGCTACACCTTC
CASRGTLRGEFENYGYTF
>TRBV6-5|-|TRBD1|TRBJ1-2
TGTGCCAGCTACCCCGCGGACAGGGCGAACTATGGCTACACCTTC
CASYPADRANYGYTF
>TRBV5-6|-|-|TRBJ2-5
TGTGCCAGCAGCCAGGTGGCCTCCCAAGAGACCCAGTACTTC
CASSQVASQETQYF
>TRBV5-5|-|-|TRBJ1-3
TGTGCCAGCAGCTTGGTAAGCGGAGGTGGAAACACCATATATTTT
CASSLVSGGGNTIYF
>TRBV5-1|-|-|TRBJ1-6
TGCGCCAGCAGCCTTACGGGGTCCGTCCGGGGAGTAAGCCCCTATAATTCACCCCTCCACTTT
CASSLTGSVRGVSPYNSPLHF
>TRBV3-1/TRBV3-2|-|-|TRBJ1-2
TGTGCCAGCAGCCAAGAGGGGTCCGGGGGTTCCTATGGCTACACCTTC
CASSQEGSGGSYGYTF
>TRBV10-3|-|TRBD1|TRBJ1-1
TGTGCCGCCAGGGGGAGTACTGAAGCTTTCTTT
CAARGSTEAFF
>TRBV27|-|-|TRBJ1-6
TGTGCCAGCAGTTCCCAGCCTACGGGTTGGTCCTATAATTCACCCCTCCACTTT
CASSSQPTGWSYNSPLHF
>TRBV30|once|TRBD1|TRBJ2-7
TGTGCCTGGAGTGCCGGTGGACAGGGGCTATACGAGCAGTACTTC
CAWSAGGQGLYEQYF
>TRBV6-1|-|-|TRBJ1-6
TGTGCCAGCAGTGAACGGGGGATCTATAATTCACCCCTCCACTTT
CASSERGIYNSPLHF
>TRBV5-4|-|TRBD2|TRBJ2-5
TGTGCCAGCAGCTCAGAACTAGCGCAAGAGACCCAGTACTTC
CASSSELAQETQYF
>TRBV5-6|-|TRBD1|TRBJ1-2
TGTGCCAGCAGCCCGGGACAGAAGCTTAACTATGGCTACACCTTC
CASSPGQKLNYGYTF
>TRBV6-4|-|-|TRBJ1-1
TGTGCCAGCAGTCTCACTCAGAACACTGAAGCTTTCTTT
CASSLTQNTEAFF
>TRBV7-9|-|TRBD2|TRBJ2-7
TGTGCCAGCAGCCTTGGGACTAGCGGGGGACCCTACGAGCAGTACTTC
CASSLGTSGGPYEQYF